These T cell receptor beta chains were read from a single sample in a study of blood T cell repertoires in COVID-19. The table came from immunoSEQ multiplex PCR; TCRdb's copy has only in-frame clones and leaves some out. The sample shows some 130,000 clones, roughly nine tenths of them seen only once. The specimen was peripheral blood. Receptor source: a middle-aged man with active COVID-19. Each CDR3 is given with its conserved first and last residue. Each record gives: V gene, D gene, CDR3 length, CDR3 protein. The D gene is left open where the match is weak.

TRBV5-1 | . | 15 | CASSLGRSRNTEAFF
TRBV2 | . | 15 | CASSPTAANTGELFF
TRBV18 | . | 16 | CASSPGGSYSGNTIYF
TRBV19 | . | 13 | CASSLAIYNEQFF
TRBV6-5 | . | 14 | CASSYSSGSYGYTF
TRBV3-1/TRBV3-2 | . | 14 | CASSHGQLNQPQHF
TRBV12-3/TRBV12-4 | TRBD2 | 13 | CASSRTSGIEQFF
TRBV2 | TRBD1 | 15 | CASTRDRGSYNEQFF
TRBV3-1/TRBV3-2 | . | 14 | CASSQEGRTYEQYF
TRBV27 | TRBD1 | 17 | CASSLAGQGAYTGELFF
TRBV7-2 | TRBD2 | 14 | CASTREFSYNEQFF
TRBV6-2/TRBV6-3 | TRBD1 | 15 | CASSPQGQGSYEQYF
TRBV30 | TRBD1 | 13 | CAWSKAGGQPQHF
TRBV6-6 | . | 14 | CASRDPGVRYGYTF
TRBV19 | . | 15 | CASSISDYSNQPQHF
TRBV4-1 | . | 15 | CASSQEVLVNNEQFF
TRBV5-1 | . | 14 | CASSLGQEQETQYF
TRBV9 | . | 15 | CASSVTGWVNQPQHF
TRBV9 | TRBD1 | 14 | CASSLGDRDSPLHF
TRBV19 | TRBD2 | 16 | CASSIWFSGDTDTQYF
TRBV7-9 | TRBD2 | 15 | CASSPGLAGRDEQFF
TRBV5-5 | . | 13 | CASFLARGNTQYF